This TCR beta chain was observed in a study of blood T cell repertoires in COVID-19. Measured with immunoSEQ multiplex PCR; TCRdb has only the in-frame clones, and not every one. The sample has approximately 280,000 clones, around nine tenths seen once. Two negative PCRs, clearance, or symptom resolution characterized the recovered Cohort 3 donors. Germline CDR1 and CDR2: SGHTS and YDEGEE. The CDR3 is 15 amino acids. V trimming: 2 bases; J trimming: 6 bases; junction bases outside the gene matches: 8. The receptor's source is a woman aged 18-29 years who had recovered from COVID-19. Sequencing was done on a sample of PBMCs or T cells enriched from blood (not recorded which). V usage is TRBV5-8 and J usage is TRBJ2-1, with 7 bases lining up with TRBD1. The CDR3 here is CASSFQGGISNEQFF. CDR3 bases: TGTGCCAGCAGCTTTCAAGGGGGCATCAGCAATGAGCAGTTCTTC.